What follows is one T cell receptor beta chain and its context. There is no known antigen for this receptor. No base quality information exists; no much larger clone differs at one position. Including the terminal cysteine and phenylalanine, the CDR3 comprises 16 residues. Only CDR3 DNA remains: 48 bases, in frame from the first base. From a lookup of the germline V gene (reference sequence), CDR1 and CDR2 are DFQATT and SNEGSKA. V loses 4 bases, J loses 0 bases, and the germline ends lie 18 bases apart. Donors were 35 to 40 systemically healthy Caucasian individuals from Russia aged roughly 6 to 95 years. Around 9.8 milliliters of peripheral blood were collected from each donor into EDTA-treated Vacutainer tubes. Ficoll-Paque density-gradient centrifugation was used to isolate PBMCs, with at least 7 million obtained per sample. Trizol reagent was used to extract total RNA from the PBMCs, yielding at least 5 micrograms per sample. For every donor, flow cytometry on a PBMC aliquot measured the percentage of naive CD45RAhigh/CD27high T cells.

This record comes from a study of blood T cells in healthy people across ages (dated by TCRdb to between 2014 and 2017). As for the study more broadly: In model experiments, template switching captured roughly one uniquely barcoded TCR beta cDNA molecule for every two T cells. The study measured age-related changes in TCR beta repertoire diversity using deep sequencing normalized with unique cDNA molecular identifiers. Donors were grouped into four age groups: young (average 16 years), middle-aged (39), aged (about 60) and long-lived (roughly 80). To avoid experimental bias, donors of different ages were spread randomly across the sequencing lanes. Using the same blood draw, the study looked at two additional independent replicas of 1 million unique cDNA reads for two donors, one aged 18 to 30 and the other aged 80 or older.

The library was obtained by 5' RACE. Sequencing instrument: Illumina HiSeq 2500. A second PCR of about 6 to 12 cycles was run with a J-beta primer mix and a sample-barcoded 5' primer. Each TCR beta cDNA molecule received a unique molecular identifier from a template-switch 5' adaptor carrying 12 random nucleotides. Each sample yielded at least 2.5 million CDR3-containing paired-end reads. The Mint cDNA synthesis kit, primed by a TRBC-specific oligonucleotide, was used to synthesize first-strand cDNA from all RNA. After uracil-DNA glycosylase treatment, a first 18-cycle PCR used universal primers M1SS and BC2_uni_R on all cDNA. The original methods were these. For normalization, 1 million high-quality reads were randomly selected from each sample, with every read carrying a distinct molecular identifier. Instead of being binned into consensus sequences, reads that shared molecular identifiers were thrown out. MiTCR, run with a Q25 quality threshold and the strictest error-elimination algorithm, handled CDR3 identification, clonotype clustering and error correction. A nonparametric unseen species model with Euler transformation was used to estimate lower-bound total TCR beta diversity. The raw public data were reprocessed by TCRdb itself: fastp quality trimming at Q25, MiXCR clonotype calling, in-frame beta chains only. Merged by CDR3 protein, the rows form single entries marked with the most common genes and DNA. These V and J calls are TCRdb output, not the study's own analysis. Within this sample are about 720,000 distinct CDR3 sequences, with about 20% of them counted one time only. In total, the top ten clones hold around a fifth of the sample.

Paper-wide results and their limitations: Compared with the aged group, more naive CD4+ T cells, fewer expanded clones and increased TCR diversity were shown by the long-lived group, suggesting age selection. The CMV infection status of donors was not known, potentially confounding age-related changes in expanded clonotypes. The percentage of naive T cells measured by flow cytometry correlated strongly with observed TCR beta diversity. Observed TCR beta diversity per million T cells fell roughly linearly with age, and a significant reduction was already apparent by age roughly 40. Estimates of total diversity from one million sequenced T cells were regarded as lower bounds and underestimates. Conclusive comparison of naive and antigen-experienced compartments was prevented by the profiling of bulk unsorted PBMCs.

The sequence joins TRBV20-1 to TRBJ1-1; a confident D gene designation cannot be given. The origin of this receptor is an older man in good health. The sequencing input was blood. The nucleotide sequence reads as follows: TGCAGTGCTATAGAATTGGATCTTCCCATGAACACTGAAGCTTTCTTT. Protein translation: CSAIELDLPMNTEAFF.